This is a list of T cell receptor beta chains from one sample in a study of blood T cell repertoires in COVID-19. Libraries were prepared by immunoSEQ multiplex PCR; TCRdb keeps only in-frame clonotypes and omits some of them. The sample comprises about 350,000 clones, approximately 89% of which are singletons, and around 3.9% rests with the top ten. The specimen was peripheral blood. These receptors all stem from a woman aged 60-70 years with COVID-19, enrolled during active disease. The CDR3 runs from the conserved cysteine through the conserved F or W.

CASSPPPERGNNEQFF	TRBV2	TRBJ2-1
CASSQEGVRNTEAFF	TRBV14	TRBJ1-1
CASSFALKGGETQYF	TRBV5-1	TRBJ2-5
CARRHLPTGGSPLHF	TRBV2	TRBJ1-6
CASSQALAGPFNEQFF	TRBV4-2	TRBJ2-1
CASSFRDKDYGYTF	TRBV27	TRBJ1-2
CASSELAGGPLNEQFF	TRBV2	TRBJ2-1
CSVGGRDGYTF	TRBV29-1	TRBJ1-2
CASTLTTGTVSTQYF	TRBV5-1	TRBJ2-5
CASSFGRGIDNSPLHF	TRBV28	TRBJ1-6
CASGPGRGAYNEQFF	TRBV4-1	TRBJ2-1
CASSPNFNQPQHF	TRBV12-3/TRBV12-4	TRBJ1-5
CASRRGQGAGNYGYTF	TRBV6-6	TRBJ1-2
CASSQRPGEGTEAFF	TRBV3-1/TRBV3-2	TRBJ1-1
CASSLASGDSYEQYF	TRBV5-1	TRBJ2-7
CSVGSGLGFRTEAFF	TRBV29-1	TRBJ1-1
CASSHEVGSGNTIYF	TRBV9	TRBJ1-3
CAIQSGSEAFF	TRBV7-9	TRBJ1-1
CAGSSGGAIDTQYF	TRBV2	TRBJ2-3
CASRRQGTATNEKLFF	TRBV5-1	TRBJ1-4
CASSDRGSYNSPLHF	TRBV5-4	TRBJ1-6
CASSYTGKNSPLHF	TRBV6-5	TRBJ1-6
CAISEVRDQPQHF	TRBV10-3	TRBJ1-5
CASSYHPQGPTGELFF	TRBV6-5	TRBJ2-2
CASSLEWVGQQNTEAFF	TRBV5-5	TRBJ1-1
CASSFLGDEQFF	TRBV3-1/TRBV3-2	TRBJ2-1